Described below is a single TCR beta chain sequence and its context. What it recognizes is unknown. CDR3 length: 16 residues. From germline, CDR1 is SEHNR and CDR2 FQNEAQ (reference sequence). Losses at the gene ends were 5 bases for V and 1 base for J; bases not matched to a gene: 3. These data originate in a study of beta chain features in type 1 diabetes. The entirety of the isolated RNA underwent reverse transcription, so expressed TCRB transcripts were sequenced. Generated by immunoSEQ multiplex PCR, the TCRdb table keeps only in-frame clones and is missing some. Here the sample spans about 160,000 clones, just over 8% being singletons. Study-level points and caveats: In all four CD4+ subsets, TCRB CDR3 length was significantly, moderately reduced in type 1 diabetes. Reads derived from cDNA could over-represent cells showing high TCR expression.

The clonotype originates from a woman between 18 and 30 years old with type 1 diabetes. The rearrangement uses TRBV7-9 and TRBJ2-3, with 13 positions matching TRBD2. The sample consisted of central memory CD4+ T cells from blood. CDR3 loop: CASSRGLAGGTDTQYF. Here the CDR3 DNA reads TGTGCCAGCAGCCGCGGACTAGCGGGGGGCACAGATACGCAGTATTTT. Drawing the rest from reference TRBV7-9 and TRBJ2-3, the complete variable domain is DTGVSQNPRHKITKRGQNVTFRCDPISEHNRLYWYRQTLGQGPEFLTYFQNEAQLEKSRLLSDRFSAERPKGSFSTLEIQRTEQGDSAMYLCASSRGLAGGTDTQYFGPGTRLTVL.